This T cell receptor beta chain was observed in a study of T cells after posttransplantation cyclophosphamide (dated by TCRdb to the mid-2010s). At the level of the whole study: The study tracked T cell repertoire reconstitution by TRB sequencing after myeloablative bone marrow transplantation using posttransplantation cyclophosphamide as GVHD prophylaxis. Samples from a few dozen PTCy-treated patients, along with samples from roughly 16 of their related bone marrow donors, underwent antigen receptor sequencing. Blood from all 35 or so PTCy patients who had 1-year posttransplant specimens underwent TRB sequencing. Up to roughly 3 additional blood samples from 2 to 5.2 years after transplant were also TRB-sequenced in 3 patients, as was pretransplant blood from several patients. TRA and TRB clonality were tightly correlated in several samples, so subsequent TCR analyses focused on TRB only. Public TRB sequences were compared against a database of over 3,500 sequences linked to responses to pathogens, tumor antigens, self-antigens and alloantigens. The paper as a whole reports these results and caveats: Across under 50 patients, recipient CMV seropositivity and CMV reactivation were highly associated with TRB clonality; PTCy diversity was similar to CNI/methotrexate controls. Donor-recipient similarity was low at 1-2 months but increased during the first year, and donor CD8+ memory clones often dominated later blood repertoires. The TRB repertoires of T cells infiltrating skin or GI tract showed only limited overlap with the TRB repertoires of T cells in blood.

TRB sequencing used genomic DNA with the immunoSEQ assay at survey resolution or the hsTCRB kit. The source study handled its data this way. Initial read processing used immunoSEQ software, and repertoire analyses used the LymphoSeq R package. For each TRB dataset, clonality was calculated as 1 minus normalized Shannon entropy, and the Gini coefficient was computed as well. Phenotypes of unsorted samples were inferred by mapping TRB sequences from sorted subsets of the recipient or donor onto the same recipient's unsorted samples. Sourced from immuneACCESS, this table was stored by TCRdb with only in-frame sequences that have V and J called. A share of the clones is absent; for the studies checked, an unresolved V gene accounts for under half, and the remainder has no known explanation. The V and J calls and clone size come from that table; D and trimming were worked out from the DNA. The sample contains approximately 50,000 clones, 90% to 95% of them found a single time. About 3.1% of the sample lies in the top ten.

The CDR3 numbers 14 residues from cysteine through phenylalanine. Only the CDR3 portion is preserved as DNA: 42 bases, with reading frame beginning at the first base. Trimming leaves V shorter by 3 bases and J shorter by 4 bases, with the junction holding 6 bases beyond the gene matches. Peripheral blood samples were provided by related bone marrow donors on the day of marrow donation. Peripheral blood and bone marrow mononuclear cells were isolated by Ficoll-Hypaque density centrifugation and cryopreserved. This clone was recorded once. No cognate antigen has been identified for it. Per-base quality was not reported, and no clone a single base away is much larger than it.

The specimen sequenced was PBMCs. The chain was built from TRBV5-3 and TRBJ2-7, with TRBD1 identical over 8 junction bases. TRBV5-3 is an open reading frame whose function is uncertain. The receptor was derived from a woman aged 25 to 39 in good health and a related stem cell transplant donor. In nucleotides, the sequence is TGTGCCAGAAGCTACGGGACAGGCGAGTACGAGCAGTACTTC. Translated, this gives CARSYGTGEYEQYF.